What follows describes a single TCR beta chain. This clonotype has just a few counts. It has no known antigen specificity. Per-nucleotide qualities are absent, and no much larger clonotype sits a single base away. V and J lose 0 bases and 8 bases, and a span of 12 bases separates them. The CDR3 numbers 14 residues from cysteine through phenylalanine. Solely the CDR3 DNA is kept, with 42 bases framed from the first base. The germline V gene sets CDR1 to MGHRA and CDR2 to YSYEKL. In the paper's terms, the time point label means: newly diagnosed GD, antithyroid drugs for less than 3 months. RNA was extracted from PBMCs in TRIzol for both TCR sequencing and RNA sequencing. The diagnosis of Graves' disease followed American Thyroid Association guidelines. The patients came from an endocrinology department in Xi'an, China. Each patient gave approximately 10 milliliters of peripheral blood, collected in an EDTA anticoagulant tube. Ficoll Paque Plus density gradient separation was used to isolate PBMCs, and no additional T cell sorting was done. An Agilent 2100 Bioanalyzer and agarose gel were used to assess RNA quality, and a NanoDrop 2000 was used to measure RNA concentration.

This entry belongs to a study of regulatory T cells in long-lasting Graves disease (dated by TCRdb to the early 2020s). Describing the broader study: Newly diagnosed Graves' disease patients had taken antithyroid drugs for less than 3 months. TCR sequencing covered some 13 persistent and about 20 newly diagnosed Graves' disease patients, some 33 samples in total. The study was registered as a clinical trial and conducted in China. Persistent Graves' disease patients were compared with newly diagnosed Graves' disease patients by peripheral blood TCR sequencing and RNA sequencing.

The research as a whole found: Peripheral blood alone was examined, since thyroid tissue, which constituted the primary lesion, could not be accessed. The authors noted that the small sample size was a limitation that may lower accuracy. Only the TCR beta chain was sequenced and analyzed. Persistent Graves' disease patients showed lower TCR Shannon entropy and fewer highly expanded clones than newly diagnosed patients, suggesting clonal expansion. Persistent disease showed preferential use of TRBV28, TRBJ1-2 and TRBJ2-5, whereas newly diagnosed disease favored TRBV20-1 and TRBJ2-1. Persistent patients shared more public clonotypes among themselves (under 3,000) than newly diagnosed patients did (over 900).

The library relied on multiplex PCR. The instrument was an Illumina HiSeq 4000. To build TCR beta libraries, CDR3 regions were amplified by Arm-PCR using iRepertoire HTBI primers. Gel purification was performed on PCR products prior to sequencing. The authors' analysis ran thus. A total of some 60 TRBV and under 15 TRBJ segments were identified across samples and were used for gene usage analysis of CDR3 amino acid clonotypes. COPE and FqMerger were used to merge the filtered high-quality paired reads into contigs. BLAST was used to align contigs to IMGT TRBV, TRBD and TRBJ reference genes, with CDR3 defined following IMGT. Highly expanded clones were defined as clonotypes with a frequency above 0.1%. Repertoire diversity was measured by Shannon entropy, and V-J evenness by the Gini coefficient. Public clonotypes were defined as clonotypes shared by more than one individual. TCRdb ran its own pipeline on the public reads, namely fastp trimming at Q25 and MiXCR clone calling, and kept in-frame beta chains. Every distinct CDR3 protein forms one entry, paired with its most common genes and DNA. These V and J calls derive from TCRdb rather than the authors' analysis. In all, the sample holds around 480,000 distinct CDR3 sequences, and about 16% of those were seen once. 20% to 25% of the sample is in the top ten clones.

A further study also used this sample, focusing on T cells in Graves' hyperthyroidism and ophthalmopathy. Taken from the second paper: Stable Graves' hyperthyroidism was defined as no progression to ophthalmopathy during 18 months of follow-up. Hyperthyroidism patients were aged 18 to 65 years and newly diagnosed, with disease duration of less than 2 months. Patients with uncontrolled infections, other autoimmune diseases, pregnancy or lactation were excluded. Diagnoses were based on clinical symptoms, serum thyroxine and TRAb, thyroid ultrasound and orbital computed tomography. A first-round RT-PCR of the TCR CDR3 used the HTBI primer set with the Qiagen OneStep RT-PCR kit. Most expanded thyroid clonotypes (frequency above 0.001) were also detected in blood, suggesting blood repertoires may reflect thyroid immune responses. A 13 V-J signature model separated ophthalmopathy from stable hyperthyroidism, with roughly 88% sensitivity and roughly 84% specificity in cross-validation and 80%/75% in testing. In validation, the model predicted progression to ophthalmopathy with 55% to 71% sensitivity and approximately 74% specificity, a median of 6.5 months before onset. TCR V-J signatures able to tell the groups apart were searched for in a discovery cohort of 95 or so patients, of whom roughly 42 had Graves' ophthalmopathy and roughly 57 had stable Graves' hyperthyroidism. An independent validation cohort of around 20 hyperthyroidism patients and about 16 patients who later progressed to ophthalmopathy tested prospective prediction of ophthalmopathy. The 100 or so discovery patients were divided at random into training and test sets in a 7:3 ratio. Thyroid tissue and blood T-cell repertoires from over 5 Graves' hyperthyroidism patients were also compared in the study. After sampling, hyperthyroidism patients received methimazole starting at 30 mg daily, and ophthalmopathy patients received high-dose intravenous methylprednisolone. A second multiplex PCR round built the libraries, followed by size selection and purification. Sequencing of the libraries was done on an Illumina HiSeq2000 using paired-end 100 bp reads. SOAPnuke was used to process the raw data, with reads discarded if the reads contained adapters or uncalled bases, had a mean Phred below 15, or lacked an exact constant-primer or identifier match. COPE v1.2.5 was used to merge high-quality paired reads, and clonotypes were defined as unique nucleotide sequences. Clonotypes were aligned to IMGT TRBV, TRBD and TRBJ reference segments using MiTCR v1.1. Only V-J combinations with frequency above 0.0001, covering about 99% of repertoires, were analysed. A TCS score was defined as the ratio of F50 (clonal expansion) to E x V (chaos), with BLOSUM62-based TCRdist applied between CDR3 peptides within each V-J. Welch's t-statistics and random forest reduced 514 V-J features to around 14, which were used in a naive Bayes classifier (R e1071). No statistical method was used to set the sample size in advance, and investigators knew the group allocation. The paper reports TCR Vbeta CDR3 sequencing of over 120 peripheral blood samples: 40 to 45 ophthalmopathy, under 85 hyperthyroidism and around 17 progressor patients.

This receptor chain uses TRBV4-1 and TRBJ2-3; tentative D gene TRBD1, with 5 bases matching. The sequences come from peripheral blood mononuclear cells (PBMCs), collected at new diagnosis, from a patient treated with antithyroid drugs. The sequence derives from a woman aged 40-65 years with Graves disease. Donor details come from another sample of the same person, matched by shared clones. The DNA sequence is TGCGCCAGCAGCCAAGATAGGGGAATTGGTACGCAGTATTTT. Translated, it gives CASSQDRGIGTQYF.